A single sample gave rise to the 14 T cell receptor beta chains below, sequenced in a study of cytomegalovirus exposure and HLA in healthy donors. The PCR ran on 60 Vbeta and 13 Jbeta primers. Assay used: immunoSEQ multiplex PCR; TCRdb lists only in-frame clones, some missing. The sample has around 140,000 clones, around three quarters seen once; the top ten hold over 1.5%. What was sequenced was PBMCs. All receptors come from a man aged 40-55 years in good health and CMV-seronegative.

The chain uses TRBV4-3 and TRBJ2-5; tentatively, D is TRBD2 (6 bases). The germline V gene encodes CDR1 LGHNA and CDR2 YSLEER. The CDR3 contains 17 residues. The V and J ends lost 2 bases and 5 bases respectively, with 21 bases between them. The DNA of the CDR3 is TGCGCCAGCAGCCAAAATTTCTGGGATGCTAGCGACGAGACCCAGTACTTC. As protein: CASSQNFWDASDETQYF.

The V and J genes are TRBV18 and TRBJ2-6; 9 bases are shared with TRBD1. The V and J ends lost 3 bases and 0 bases, in that order; junction bases with no gene match: 3. Germline-derived CDR1 and CDR2 are KGHSH and LQKENI. The CDR3 has 17 amino acids. The CDR3 DNA reads TGTGCCAGCTCACCGGGACAGGGTTCCTCTGGGGCCAACGTCCTGACTTTC. It is translated as CASSPGQGSSGANVLTF.

This sequence joins TRBV7-9 and TRBJ2-7; D possibly corresponds to TRBD1 (6 bases). The germline V and J ends were trimmed by 6 bases and 3 bases, with 18 bases remaining between them. Germline CDR1 is SEHNR and CDR2 is FQNEAQ (reference sequence). The CDR3 spans 15 residues. This chain's CDR3 is CASRPTGPEGYEQYF. The DNA for the CDR3 is TGTGCCAGCAGGCCGACAGGCCCCGAGGGCTACGAGCAGTACTTC.

The rearrangement links TRBV5-6 to TRBJ2-7; 7 nucleotides align to TRBD1. V lost 1 base to trimming and J lost 3 bases; unmatched junction nucleotides: 7. The CDR3 has 15 residues. Germline loops: CDR1 SGHDT, CDR2 YYEEEE. CDR3 protein: CASSLLQGQIYEQYF. The CDR3 coding sequence is TGTGCCAGCAGCTTGCTACAGGGGCAGATCTACGAGCAGTACTTC.

The V gene is TRBV28, the J gene TRBJ2-1; TRBD1 agrees at 8 bases. Unmatched junction bases numbered 9, after V lost 11 bases and J lost 6 bases. CDR3 length: 13 residues. Germline CDR1 and CDR2: MDHEN and SYDVKM. Here the CDR3 reads CAGSTGDRNEQFF. DNA of the CDR3: TGTGCCGGATCGACAGGGGATCGCAATGAGCAGTTCTTC.

The chain employs TRBV25-1 and TRBJ2-1, with 12 bases identical to TRBD2. Germline loops: CDR1 MGHDK, CDR2 SYGVNS. This CDR3 spans 18 amino acids. Trimming cost V 2 bases and J 6 bases; bases outside gene matches: 11. In DNA form, the CDR3 reads TGTGCCAGCAGTGAAGGAGTTCTAGCGGGAGGGGAGGGCAATGAGCAGTTCTTC. Protein sequence: CASSEGVLAGGEGNEQFF.

The chain employs TRBV5-1 and TRBJ2-7; D is perhaps TRBD2 (6 bases). The CDR3 has 13 residues. The germline V gene has CDR1 SGHRS and CDR2 YFSETQ. V lost 4 bases to trimming and J lost 7 bases, with 15 bases between them. In nucleotides, the CDR3 is TGCGCCAGCAGCCCCACCGGGACTTGGGAGCAGTACTTC. Translating it yields CASSPTGTWEQYF.

The V call is TRBV28, the J call TRBJ1-2; 9 bases fit TRBD1. Germline lookup yields CDR1 MDHEN and CDR2 SYDVKM. This CDR3 comprises 13 residues. J lost 4 bases, V lost 10 bases, and 7 bases had no gene match. Here the CDR3 DNA reads TGTGCCACCCGGGACAGGGCTGGCTATGGCTACACCTTC. Translation gives CATRDRAGYGYTF.

This chain joins TRBV7-9 and TRBJ2-7; D is unclear. V gave up 4 bases and J gave up 0 bases, with 4 bases separating them. The CDR3 totals 12 residues. Germline V gives CDR1 SEHNR, CDR2 FQNEAQ (reference sequence). The CDR3, as DNA: TGTGCCAGCAGCTCCAGCTCCTACGAGCAGTACTTC. Residues: CASSSSSYEQYF.

The chain is built from TRBV25-1 and TRBJ1-2, with D possibly being TRBD1 (5 bases). Germline CDR1 and CDR2: MGHDK and SYGVNS. V was clipped by 10 bases and J by 4 bases, with 13 bases between them. The CDR3 sequence is 12 residues long. CDR3 protein: CANYQGAYGYTF. CDR3 DNA sequence: TGTGCCAACTATCAGGGTGCCTATGGCTACACCTTC.

This chain joins TRBV19 and TRBJ2-2; 8 bases agree with TRBD1. The CDR3 contains 15 residues. Germline-derived CDR1 and CDR2 are LNHDA and SQIVND (reference sequence). Trimming took 7 bases from V and 7 from J; bases not matched to a gene: 11. The CDR3 DNA sequence: TGTGCCAGTACTATTACAGGGGGAGGCAGCGGGGAGCTGTTTTTT. Amino acids: CASTITGGGSGELFF.

V usage is TRBV5-5 and J usage is TRBJ2-1, with a tentative D call TRBD2 (6 bases). CDR3 length: 19 amino acids. Germline assignment: CDR1 SGHKS and CDR2 YYEKEE (reference sequence). The V end was cut by 5 bases, the J end by 0 bases, with 24 bases between. CDR3 in amino acids: CASSRAGKSQISSYNEQFF. DNA for the CDR3: TGTGCCAGCAGTCGGGCGGGAAAGTCCCAAATCAGCTCCTACAATGAGCAGTTCTTC.

The chain links TRBV4-3 to TRBJ1-3; D not certain. Germline values: CDR1 LGHNA, CDR2 YSLEER. V was trimmed by 4 bases and J by 0 bases, leaving 19 bases between them. This CDR3 region has 18 residues. For the CDR3, the DNA is TGCGCCAGCAGCCCCTCCGCCCTTTTTCTGAGCTCTGGAAACACCATATATTTT. Protein sequence: CASSPSALFLSSGNTIYF.

Only a few counts were recorded for this clone. The genes are TRBV12-5 and TRBJ2-1; perhaps TRBD1 as D (6 bases). The CDR3 has 13 amino acids. CDR1 is LGHNT and CDR2 is FRNRAP in the germline V gene. V dropped 2 bases and J dropped 6 bases, with 8 bases sitting between them. The CDR3: CASGLTGFNEQFF. CDR3 nucleotides: TGTGCTAGTGGTTTGACAGGGTTCAATGAGCAGTTCTTC.